The clone carrying this T cell receptor (beta chain) was seen a few times. Its specificity is unknown. This sample was included in a study of T cells after yellow fever vaccination. Study-wide background: Fractions of low cell number were prepared using SMART-Seq v4 Ultra Low Input. General study results and limits: A secondary response was less intense yet reached its peak sooner, at day 5 versus 15. Within FACS-sorted repertoires, abundant clonotypes contaminating from the bulk population could be present.

The CDR3 totals 15 residues. With V trimmed by 5 bases and J by 8 bases, 14 bases remained unmatched. Germline CDR1 SEHNR, CDR2 FQNEAQ (reference sequence). Via MiXCR, TCRdb re-called the 5' RACE reads, giving one row per CDR3 protein. This sample has a few hundred thousand distinct CDR3 sequences, with roughly 17% found just once. Sample: PBMCs, taken 4 to 5 days after the first yellow fever vaccination. This clonotype originated in a young man who received the YFV17D yellow fever vaccine. The V call is TRBV7-9, the J call TRBJ1-1; TRBD1 matches at 7 bases. The CDR3 DNA follows: TGTGCCAGCAGCCCCAACGTCGACAGGGACGTGGAAGCTTTCTTT. Residues: CASSPNVDRDVEAFF.